Shown below are 27 T cell receptor beta chains from a single sample sequenced in a study of control samples from healthy donors and cancer patients. Repertoires were generated with immunoSEQ multiplex PCR, while TCRdb's copy carries only in-frame clones and drops some. This sample contains about 190,000 clones. Source material: blood. Source of these receptors: a woman aged 30 to 39 in good health.

V usage is TRBV5-8 and J usage is TRBJ2-7; 8 bases match TRBD1. This CDR3 is 13 amino acids long. The ends lost 7 bases at V and 6 bases at J; junction bases unmatched: 9. Per germline, CDR1 SGHTS and CDR2 YDEGEE. The CDR3 sequence: CASRYRGVSEQYF. The CDR3 coding sequence is TGTGCCAGCCGATACAGGGGGGTATCCGAGCAGTACTTC.

The CDR3 loop is CASSSGQGGSPLHF. CDR3 nucleotide sequence: TGTGCCAGCAGCTCGGGACAGGGGGGCTCACCCCTCCACTTT. The rearrangement joins TRBV11-3 to TRBJ1-6; 11 positions agree with TRBD1. Trimming cost V 4 bases and J 10 bases; bases outside gene matches: 3. CDR3 length equals 14 residues. Germline CDR1 is SGHNT and CDR2 is YENEEA.

This sequence joins TRBV7-9 and TRBJ2-7; no firm D call. Trimming shortened V by 5 bases and J by 4 bases, and 3 bases separated the two germline ends. The length of the CDR3 is 10 residues. The germline V gene encodes CDR1 SEHNR and CDR2 FQNEAQ (reference sequence). The CDR3, as DNA: TGTGCCAGCAGCCATTACGAGCAGTACTTC. This encodes CASSHYEQYF.

This chain connects TRBV12-3 or TRBV12-4 to TRBJ2-5; no clear D gene. CDR3 length: 13 residues. V gave up 5 bases and J gave up 4 bases, with 11 bases separating them. The CDR3 spells CASSGGRRETQYF. The CDR3 region has the DNA TGTGCCAGCAGTGGTGGGCGCCGAGAGACCCAGTACTTC.

V is TRBV18 and J is TRBJ1-4, with 9 bases fitting TRBD1. Germline V lookup: CDR1 KGHSH, CDR2 LQKENI. The CDR3 covers 13 residues. With V trimmed by 8 bases and J by 8 bases, 6 bases remained unmatched. The CDR3 sequence is CASAGQGGEKLFF. The CDR3 coding sequence is TGTGCCAGCGCGGGACAGGGAGGGGAAAAACTGTTTTTT.

The V gene is TRBV20-1, the J gene TRBJ1-5; no firm D call. Germline loops: CDR1 DFQATT, CDR2 SNEGSKA (reference sequence). CDR3 size: 11 residues. Between the trimmed V and J ends, which lost 3 bases and 4 bases, there was a span of 4 bases. CDR3 amino acids: CSARENQPQHF. CDR3 in DNA: TGCAGTGCTAGGGAGAATCAGCCCCAGCATTTT.

The chain carries TRBV5-1 and TRBJ1-1; D gene unclear. The CDR3 is 15 amino acids. The germline V gene has CDR1 SGHRS and CDR2 YFSETQ. V was trimmed by 5 bases and J by 0 bases, leaving 14 bases between them. This CDR3 is CASRVRLNLNTEAFF. The DNA of the CDR3 is TGCGCCAGCAGGGTCAGACTCAACCTGAACACTGAAGCTTTCTTT.

The chain carries TRBV19 and TRBJ2-5; a possible D gene is TRBD1 (6 bases). Trimming left V 4 bases short and J 4 bases short, with 13 bases between. The germline CDR1 and CDR2 sequences are LNHDA and SQIVND (reference sequence). CDR3 length: 14 amino acids. For the CDR3, the DNA is TGTGCCAGTAGTAAACAGGGTTTTGGAGAGACCCAGTACTTC. Translated, it gives CASSKQGFGETQYF.

V gene TRBV2 combines with J gene TRBJ1-2; the D is unclear. The CDR3 loop spans 14 amino acids. Germline V gives CDR1 SNHLY, CDR2 FYNNEI. V was clipped by 6 bases and J by 4 bases, with 15 bases between them. The CDR3 DNA reads as TGTGCCAGCAGCTACCCCCCGGACGGCTATGGCTACACCTTC. Amino acid sequence: CASSYPPDGYGYTF.

The chain is built from TRBV18 and TRBJ2-7, with 7 nucleotides matching TRBD1. Losses at the gene ends were 2 bases for V and 6 bases for J; bases not matched to a gene: 7. The CDR3 length is 14 residues. The germline V gene encodes CDR1 KGHSH and CDR2 LQKENI. The CDR3 sequence is CASSPFEGAGEQYF. The CDR3 DNA is TGTGCCAGCTCACCATTTGAGGGGGCCGGCGAGCAGTACTTC. Together with reference TRBV18 and TRBJ2-7, the CDR3 gives the full variable domain: NAGVMQNPRHLVRRRGQEARLRCSPMKGHSHVYWYRQLPEEGLKFMVYLQKENIIDESGMPKERFSAEFPKEGPSILRIQQVVRGDSAAYFCASSPFEGAGEQYFGPGTRLTVT.

This rearrangement joins TRBV4-1 to TRBJ2-5; D is undetermined. V lost 5 bases and J lost 3, with 10 bases in between. The CDR3 extends over 13 amino acids. Germline-derived CDR1 and CDR2 are MGHRA and YSYEKL. For the CDR3, the DNA is TGCGCCAGCAGCAATGAGAATAAAGAGACCCAGTACTTC. Amino acids: CASSNENKETQYF.

The J gene is TRBJ2-1, the V gene TRBV7-6; no firm D call. Germline-derived CDR1 and CDR2 are SGHVS and FNYEAQ. The V and J ends lost 2 bases and 1 base respectively, with 12 bases between them. The CDR3 consists of 16 residues. The CDR3 DNA reads as TGTGCCAGCAGCTTAACTCCGGCCGGGTCCTACAATGAGCAGTTCTTC. It specifies CASSLTPAGSYNEQFF.

The chain joins TRBV10-3 to TRBJ2-3; 11 positions agree with TRBD2. CDR3 length: 16 residues. Germline CDR1 and CDR2: ENHRY and SYGVKD. V was clipped by 2 bases and J by 4 bases; unmatched bases: 5. CDR3 in amino acids: CAISEIGSGGADTQYF. The CDR3 bases are TGTGCCATCAGTGAGATTGGTAGCGGGGGGGCAGATACGCAGTATTTT.

V usage is TRBV11-1 and J usage is TRBJ1-1; D gene unclear. This CDR3 contains 13 residues. Germline assignment: CDR1 SGHAT and CDR2 FQDESV (reference sequence). The V end lost 5 bases, the J end lost 1 base, and 8 bases lay between the germline ends. In DNA, the CDR3 is TGTGCCAGCAGCCCCCAGAGGAACACTGAAGCTTTCTTT. Translated: CASSPQRNTEAFF.

The rearrangement joins TRBV13 to TRBJ1-6; D gene ambiguous. V was shortened by 1 base and J by 9 bases, with 10 bases between the two germline ends. Germline lookup yields CDR1 PRHDT and CDR2 FYEKMQ (reference sequence). The CDR3 length is 14 residues. The CDR3, as DNA: TGTGCCAGCAGCTTAGTAGGCTTAGGTTCACCCCTCCACTTT. Residues: CASSLVGLGSPLHF.

V is TRBV12-3 or TRBV12-4 and J is TRBJ2-7; D is unclear. The ends were cut back, 3 bases at V and 7 bases at J, with 13 bases in the middle. There are 13 residues in the CDR3. CDR3 region: CASSFSSVLEQYF. In DNA form, the CDR3 reads TGTGCCAGCAGTTTTAGTTCCGTTTTGGAGCAGTACTTC.

The DNA of the CDR3 is TGTGCCAGCAGCTTCGAGGAGGGTGAAAAACTGTTTTTT. Protein product: CASSFEEGEKLFF. This sequence joins TRBV7-9 and TRBJ1-4; D unclear. This CDR3 contains 13 residues. V was clipped by 3 bases and J by 7 bases, with 9 bases between them. Germline loops: CDR1 SEHNR, CDR2 FQNEAQ (reference sequence).

The V call is TRBV5-1, the J call TRBJ2-6; D gene uncertain. Trimming took off 0 bases at V and 2 bases at J, with 18 bases between the two ends. The CDR3 has 19 amino acids. In germline, CDR1 is SGHRS, CDR2 YFSETQ. CDR3 loop: CASSLGRTPPATGANVLTF. The CDR3 bases are TGCGCCAGCAGCTTGGGCCGGACGCCCCCGGCTACTGGGGCCAACGTCCTGACTTTC.

The genes are TRBV19 and TRBJ1-3, with D uncertain. The V gene lost 7 bases and the J gene lost 2 bases, with 15 bases spanning the gap. This CDR3 is 15 amino acids long. From germline, CDR1 is LNHDA and CDR2 SQIVND (reference sequence). The CDR3 DNA reads as TGTGCCAGTATAGAGGCGGCAGCAACTGGAAACACCATATATTTT. This sequence encodes CASIEAAATGNTIYF.

V and J are TRBV12-5 and TRBJ1-1; possibly TRBD1 for D (5 bases). Germline CDR1 reads LGHNT; CDR2 reads FRNRAP. Trimming shortened V by 6 bases and J by 1 base, and 9 bases separated the two germline ends. The length of the CDR3 is 13 residues. The CDR3 protein is CASGGGTNTEAFF. CDR3 sequence (DNA): TGTGCTAGTGGGGGAGGGACGAACACTGAAGCTTTCTTT.

V usage is TRBV11-1 and J usage is TRBJ2-7; no clear D. This CDR3 has 11 residues. CDR1 and CDR2 from the germline V gene are SGHAT and FQDESV (reference sequence). The V gene lost 2 bases and the J gene lost 6 bases, with 5 bases spanning the gap. CDR3 DNA: TGTGCCAGCAGCTTACGCCTCGAGCAGTACTTC. Translated, it gives CASSLRLEQYF.

The V gene is TRBV5-6, the J gene TRBJ1-5, with D possibly matching TRBD1 (6 bases). Per the germline V gene, CDR1 is SGHDT and CDR2 is YYEEEE. The germline V and J ends were trimmed by 1 base and 5 bases, with 13 bases remaining between them. The CDR3 is 15 residues long. DNA for the CDR3: TGTGCCAGCAGCTTGTGGACAGACGGGCATCAGCCCCAGCATTTT. It encodes CASSLWTDGHQPQHF.

The chain is built from TRBV19 and TRBJ1-2, with a weak D call TRBD1 (5 bases). The V gene lost 4 bases and the J gene lost 4 bases, with 10 bases spanning the gap. This CDR3 spans 13 amino acids. Germline lookup yields CDR1 LNHDA and CDR2 SQIVND (reference sequence). The CDR3 DNA reads as TGTGCCAGTAGTACGGGACGGATCTATGGCTACACCTTC. Protein product: CASSTGRIYGYTF.

The chain uses TRBV4-1 and TRBJ2-1; 13 nucleotides line up with TRBD2. Germline assignment: CDR1 MGHRA and CDR2 YSYEKL. The CDR3 consists of 17 residues. The trim removed 4 bases at V and 7 bases at J, leaving 10 bases unmatched. CDR3 bases: TGCGCCAGCAGCCGGATACCCGGGACTAGCGGGATGAATGAGCAGTTCTTC. Translated: CASSRIPGTSGMNEQFF.

The V and J genes are TRBV2 and TRBJ1-2, with a tentative D call TRBD1 (5 bases). This CDR3 region has 12 residues. The germline CDR1 and CDR2 sequences are SNHLY and FYNNEI. V was clipped by 4 bases and J by 8 bases, with 11 bases between them. This chain's CDR3 is CASSARERGYTF. CDR3 in DNA: TGTGCCAGCAGTGCCAGGGAAAGAGGCTACACCTTC.

The chain links TRBV6-6 to TRBJ1-1; 7 positions agree with TRBD1. The CDR3 runs 15 residues. Germline V gene data show CDR1 as MNHNY and CDR2 as SVGAGI (reference sequence). With 2 bases clipped from V and 0 bases from J, the junction kept 3 bases outside the gene matches. For the CDR3, the DNA is TGTGCCAGCAGTTACGGACAGGCCATGAACACTGAAGCTTTCTTT. It encodes CASSYGQAMNTEAFF.

The V and J genes are TRBV28 and TRBJ2-1; 8 nucleotides align to TRBD2. The germline CDR1 and CDR2 sequences are MDHEN and SYDVKM. V shed 7 bases, J shed 6 bases, and the junction held 8 bases outside the gene matches. CDR3 size: 14 residues. Here the CDR3 DNA reads TGTGCCAGCAAGGGCGGGGGGCCCCGCAATGAGCAGTTCTTC. Its translation: CASKGGGPRNEQFF. Looking up the rest from reference TRBV28 and TRBJ2-1 gives the full variable domain: DVKVTQSSRYLVKRTGEKVFLECVQDMDHENMFWYRQDPGLGLRLIYFSYDVKMKEKGDIPEGYSVSREKKERFSLILESASTNQTSMYLCASKGGGPRNEQFFGPGTRLTVL.